A single sample gave rise to the 10 T cell receptor beta chains below, sequenced in a study of blood T cells in healthy people across ages. A sample-barcoded 5' primer and a J-beta primer mix were used in a second PCR of roughly 7 to 11 cycles. TCRdb reprocessed the 5' RACE reads with MiXCR, giving one entry per CDR3 protein. The sample consists of roughly 800,000 distinct CDR3 sequences, 58% of them appearing once. What was sequenced was blood. Source of these receptors: a man under 40 in good health.

The chain links TRBV6-6 to TRBJ1-2, with D possibly being TRBD1 (6 bases). CDR3 size: 15 residues. Germline assignment: CDR1 MNHNY and CDR2 SVGAGI (reference sequence). V lost 6 bases, J lost 2 bases, and 16 bases lay in between. The CDR3 sequence: CASRPPDRINYGYTF. Here the CDR3 DNA reads TGTGCCAGCAGGCCTCCCGACAGGATAAACTATGGCTACACCTTC.

The chain combines TRBV20-1 with TRBJ2-5, with 13 bases lining up with TRBD2. V was clipped by 6 bases and J by 5 bases; unmatched bases: 6. Per germline, CDR1 DFQATT and CDR2 SNEGSKA (reference sequence). This CDR3 has 14 residues. Here the CDR3 DNA reads TGCAGTGCCGAACTAGCGGGAGGGCGGGAGACCCAGTACTTC. It translates to CSAELAGGRETQYF.

This rearrangement joins TRBV5-1 to TRBJ2-1, with 10 nucleotides matching TRBD1. The germline V gene has CDR1 SGHRS and CDR2 YFSETQ. CDR3 length: 15 amino acids. V shed 3 bases and J 2 bases; nucleotides not matched to a gene: 2. In DNA, the CDR3 is TGCGCCAGCAGCTCCGGACAGGGGGCCTACAATGAGCAGTTCTTC. It translates to CASSSGQGAYNEQFF.

This chain connects TRBV14 to TRBJ1-2; D not resolved. Germline CDR1 reads SGHDN; CDR2 reads FVKESK. This CDR3 comprises 14 residues. V was trimmed by 2 bases and J by 4 bases, leaving 11 bases between them. The DNA of the CDR3 is TGTGCCAGCAGCCAATATACAGTCCGCTATGGCTACACCTTC. Its translation: CASSQYTVRYGYTF.

V is TRBV29-1 and J is TRBJ1-2; D is uncertain. The CDR3 loop spans 8 amino acids. Per the germline V gene, CDR1 is SQVTM and CDR2 is ANQGSEA. The V end lost 8 bases, the J end lost 8 bases, and 6 bases lay between the germline ends. The CDR3 DNA follows: TGCAGCCTCGGGGGCTACACCTTC. Translating it yields CSLGGYTF.

This clonotype came up a few times. The chain employs TRBV11-1 and TRBJ2-1; D unclear. Trimming left V 6 bases short and J 8 bases short, with 14 bases between. Germline-derived CDR1 and CDR2 are SGHAT and FQDESV (reference sequence). The CDR3 has 13 residues. CDR3 DNA: TGTGCCAGCAGGAAGGCGGATACCCATGAGCAGTTCTTC. Encoded protein: CASRKADTHEQFF.

This clonotype was found a few times. The V gene is TRBV20-1, the J gene TRBJ2-5; no clear D gene. Judging by the DNA end, TRBJ2-7 fits better; the J call may be wrong. Per germline, CDR1 DFQATT and CDR2 SNEGSKA (reference sequence). This CDR3 has 11 amino acids. The CDR3 DNA sequence: TGCAGTGCACTCAATCCCTACGAGCAGTACTTC. It codes for CSALNPYEQYF.

This sequence joins TRBV12-5 and TRBJ2-1, with 7 bases that match TRBD2. In germline, CDR1 is LGHNT, CDR2 FRNRAP. The CDR3 sequence is 14 residues long. V shed 0 bases, J shed 9 bases, and the junction held 5 bases outside the gene matches. CDR3 nucleotides: TGTGCTAGTGGTTTGGTTGCGGGGGTTTTTGAGCAGTTCTTC. Amino acids: CASGLVAGVFEQFF.

The CDR3 protein is CASSQGGRAEKLFF. CDR3 coding DNA: TGTGCCAGCAGCCAAGGGGGGAGGGCTGAAAAACTGTTTTTT. The chain is built from TRBV7-2 and TRBJ1-4; TRBD1 is a possible D gene (6 bases). Deletions cut 5 bases from V and 7 bases from J, with 14 bases between. The CDR3 is made up of 14 amino acids. CDR1 is SGHTA, CDR2 FQGNSA, per germline.

The V and J genes are TRBV20-1 and TRBJ2-7, with 9 bases identical to TRBD2. Looked up from germline, CDR1 is DFQATT and CDR2 is SNEGSKA (reference sequence). There are 14 residues in the CDR3. Trimming took 1 base from V and 5 from J; bases not matched to a gene: 6. CDR3 DNA: TGCAGTGCTAGAGGGGGACTAGCTGAGCACGAGCAGTACTTC. Its protein product is CSARGGLAEHEQYF.